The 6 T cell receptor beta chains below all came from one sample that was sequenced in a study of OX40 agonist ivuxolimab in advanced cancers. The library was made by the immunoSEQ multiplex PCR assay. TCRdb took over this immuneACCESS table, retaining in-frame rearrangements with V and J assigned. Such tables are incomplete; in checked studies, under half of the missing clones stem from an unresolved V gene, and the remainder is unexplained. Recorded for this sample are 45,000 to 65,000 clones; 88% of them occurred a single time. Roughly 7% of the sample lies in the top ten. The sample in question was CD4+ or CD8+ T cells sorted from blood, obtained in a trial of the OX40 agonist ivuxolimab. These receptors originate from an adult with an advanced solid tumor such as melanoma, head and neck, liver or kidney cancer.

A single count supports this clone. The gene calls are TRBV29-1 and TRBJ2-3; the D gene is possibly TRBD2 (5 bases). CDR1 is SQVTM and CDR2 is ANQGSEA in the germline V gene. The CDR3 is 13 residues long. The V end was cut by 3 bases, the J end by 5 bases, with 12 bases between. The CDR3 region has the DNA TGCAGCGTTGACCCAGCCCGGGGAGATACGCAGTATTTT. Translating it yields CSVDPARGDTQYF.

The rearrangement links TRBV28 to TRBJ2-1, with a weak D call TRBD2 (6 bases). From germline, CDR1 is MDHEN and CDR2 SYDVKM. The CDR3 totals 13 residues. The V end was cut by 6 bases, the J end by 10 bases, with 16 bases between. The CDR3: CASSRDSLEEQFF. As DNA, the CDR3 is TGTGCCAGCAGCCGGGACTCCCTTGAAGAGCAGTTCTTC.

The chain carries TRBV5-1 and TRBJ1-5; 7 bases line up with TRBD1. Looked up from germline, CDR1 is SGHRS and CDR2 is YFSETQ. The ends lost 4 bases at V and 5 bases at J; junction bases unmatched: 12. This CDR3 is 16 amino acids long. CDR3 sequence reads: CASSLDRVGRDQPQHF. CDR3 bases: TGCGCCAGCAGCCTCGACAGGGTAGGAAGGGATCAGCCCCAGCATTTT.

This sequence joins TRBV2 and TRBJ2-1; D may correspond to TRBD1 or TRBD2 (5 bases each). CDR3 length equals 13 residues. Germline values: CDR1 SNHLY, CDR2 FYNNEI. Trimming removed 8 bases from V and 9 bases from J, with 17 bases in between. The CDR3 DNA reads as TGTGCCAGCGACAGTGCGGGCGACGGTGAGCAGTTCTTC. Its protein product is CASDSAGDGEQFF.

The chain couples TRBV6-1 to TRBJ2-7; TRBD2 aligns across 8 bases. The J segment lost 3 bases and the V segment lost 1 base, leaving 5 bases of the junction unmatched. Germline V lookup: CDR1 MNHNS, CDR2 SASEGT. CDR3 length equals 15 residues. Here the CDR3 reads CASSEGAGGSYEQYF. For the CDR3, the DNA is TGTGCCAGCAGTGAAGGCGCGGGAGGCAGCTACGAGCAGTACTTC.

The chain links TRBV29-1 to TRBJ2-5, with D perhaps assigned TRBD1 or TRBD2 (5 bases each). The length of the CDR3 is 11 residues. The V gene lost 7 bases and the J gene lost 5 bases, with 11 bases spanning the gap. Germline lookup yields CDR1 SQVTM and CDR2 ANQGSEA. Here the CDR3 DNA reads TGCAGCGGGGACGTGGGGGAGACCCAGTACTTC. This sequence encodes CSGDVGETQYF.